This T cell receptor beta chain was recovered during a study of T cell responses to AZD1222 COVID-19 vaccine (dated by TCRdb to the early 2020s). At the level of the whole study: A total of 230 to 250 trial participants underwent TCR sequencing, of whom roughly 210 received two doses of AZD1222 and about 25 received two doses of the MenACWY control vaccine. Trial participants were enrolled into age subgroups of 18-55, 56-69 and 70-plus years, which contained around 140, 26 and 57 TCR-sequenced participants, respectively. General findings and caveats noted by the study authors: The 56-69-year group was small, and its depth increase did not reach significance, likely because of low power. Participants were mostly white British, with more females than males. The authors suggested clonal diversity may have been underestimated. Reportedly, close to half of the unique spike-specific TCRs recognized epitopes lying outside the regions that are mutated in the B.1.351 and B.1.1.7 variants. Spike-specific TCR breadth and depth rose significantly after two AZD1222 doses compared with day 0 and with MenACWY recipients. Because no day 14 peak-response samples were available, repertoires were characterized only after the peak T cell response. The vaccine-associated CD4 TCRs covered the entire spike protein, and the dominant responses fell in regions 160-218 and 743-854. Conclusions about previously exposed vaccinees were limited because only six or seven AZD1222 recipients were SARS-CoV-2 seropositive at baseline.

Here V drops 0 bases and J drops 3 bases, and the junction holds 1 base not matched to any gene. Including the terminal cysteine and phenylalanine, the CDR3 comprises 14 residues. The retained sequence is limited to the CDR3, 42 bases, with the frame set at the first base. CDR1 and CDR2 were assigned from the germline V gene (reference sequence) as SEHNR and FQNEAQ. The CDR3 regions of human TCRbeta chains were analyzed by immunosequencing. As for how the authors treated the data: Repertoire TCRs were matched against a reference library of SARS-CoV-2-specific TCRs generated with the MIRA antigen-specificity platform. Breadth was defined as the fraction of unique TCRs that were SARS-CoV-2-associated. Depth was defined as the fraction of total T cells that were SARS-CoV-2-associated. Using the MIRA data, each spike-specific TCR was assigned both to the spike region to which the TCR was reactive and to a CD4 or CD8 class. Log10-transformed breadth and depth values were compared by one-way ANOVA with Sidak's multiple comparisons tests. What TCRdb holds here is the immuneACCESS table cut down to in-frame rearrangements. Part of the clones is not present; checked against another copy, under half of the missing clones reflect an unresolved V gene, and the others are unexplained. That table supplies the V and J calls and clone size; D and trimming were determined from the DNA. Counted in this sample were 150,000 to 200,000 clones; 90% to 95% of them appeared once. The top ten clones comprise 5.1% of the sample.

What the time point label conveys for this sample: about 28 days (+/-7) after the second vaccine dose. AZD1222 recipients with second doses at about 4 weeks or about 12 weeks were pooled, because spike-specific TCR depth and breadth did not differ between schedules. Vaccinee samples came from UK trials COV001 and COV002, including a single-blind randomized controlled phase 2/3 trial of AZD1222 (ChAdOx1 nCoV-19) in healthy adults. For TCRbeta chain sequencing, PBMC samples from trial participants were taken at day 0 and at day 28 after the second dose. Comment on this clone: There is no known antigen for this receptor. It has no much larger one-base neighbor in the sample; base qualities were not kept.

The source is an adult who received the AZD1222 COVID-19 vaccine. Recombination linked TRBV7-9 to TRBJ2-7, with 8 bases matching TRBD2. This specimen consisted of peripheral blood, obtained 28 days after the second AZD1222 dose. The CDR3 region has the sequence CASSLAGTSYEQYF. The base sequence is TGTGCCAGCAGCTTAGCGGGGACTAGCTACGAGCAGTACTTC.